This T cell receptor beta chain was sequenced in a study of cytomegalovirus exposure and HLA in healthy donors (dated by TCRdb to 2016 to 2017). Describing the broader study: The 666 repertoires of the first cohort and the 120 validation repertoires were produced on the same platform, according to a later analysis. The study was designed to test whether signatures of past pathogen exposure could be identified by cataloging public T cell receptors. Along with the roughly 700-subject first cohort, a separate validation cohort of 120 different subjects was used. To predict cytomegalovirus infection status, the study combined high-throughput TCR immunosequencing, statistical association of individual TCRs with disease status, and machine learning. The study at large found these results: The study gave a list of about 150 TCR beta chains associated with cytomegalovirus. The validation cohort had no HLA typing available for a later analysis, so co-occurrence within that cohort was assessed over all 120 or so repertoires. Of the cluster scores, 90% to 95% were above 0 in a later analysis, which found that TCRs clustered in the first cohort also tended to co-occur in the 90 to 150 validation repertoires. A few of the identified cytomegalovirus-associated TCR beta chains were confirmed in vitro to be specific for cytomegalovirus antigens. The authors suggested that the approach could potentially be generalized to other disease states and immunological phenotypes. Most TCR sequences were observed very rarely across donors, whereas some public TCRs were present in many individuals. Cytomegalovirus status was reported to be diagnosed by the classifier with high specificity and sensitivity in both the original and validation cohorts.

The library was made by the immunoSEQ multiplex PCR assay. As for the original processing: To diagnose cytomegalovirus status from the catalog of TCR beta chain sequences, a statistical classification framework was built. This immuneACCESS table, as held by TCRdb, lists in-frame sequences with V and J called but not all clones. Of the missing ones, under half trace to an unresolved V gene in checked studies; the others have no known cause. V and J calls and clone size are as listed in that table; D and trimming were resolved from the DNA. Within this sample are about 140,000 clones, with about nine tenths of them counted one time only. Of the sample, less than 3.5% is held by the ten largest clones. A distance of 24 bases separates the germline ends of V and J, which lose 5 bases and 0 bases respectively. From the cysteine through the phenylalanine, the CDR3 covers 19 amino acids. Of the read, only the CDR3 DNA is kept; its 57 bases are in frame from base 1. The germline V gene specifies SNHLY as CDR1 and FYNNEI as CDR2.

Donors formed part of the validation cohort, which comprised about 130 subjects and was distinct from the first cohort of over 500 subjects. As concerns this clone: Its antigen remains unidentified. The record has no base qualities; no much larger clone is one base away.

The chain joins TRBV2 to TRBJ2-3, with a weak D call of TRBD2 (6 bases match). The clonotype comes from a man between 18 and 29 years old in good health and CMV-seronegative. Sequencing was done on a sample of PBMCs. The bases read TGTGCCAGCAGTAACCAGGATCTTACTAGCAGTGATAGCACAGATACGCAGTATTTT. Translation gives CASSNQDLTSSDSTDTQYF.